Below are 14 T cell receptor beta chains sequenced from a single sample in a study of cytomegalovirus exposure and HLA in healthy donors. 13 Jbeta primers and 60 Vbeta primers were used for the PCR. TCRdb's copy holds only in-frame clones and misses some; the assay was immunoSEQ multiplex PCR. The sample has more than 95,000 clones, approximately 14% seen once. Sequenced input: PBMCs. The receptors were gathered from a female donor in good health and CMV-seronegative.

This sequence joins TRBV6-5 and TRBJ2-3, with 7 bases identical to TRBD1. There are 15 residues in the CDR3. The V gene's germline CDR1 is MNHEY and CDR2 SVGAGI. V was clipped by 2 bases and J by 4 bases; unmatched bases: 6. DNA of the CDR3: TGTGCCAGCAGTTACGGGAAAGGGGGCGCAGATACGCAGTATTTT. This gives the protein CASSYGKGGADTQYF.

The chain joins TRBV29-1 to TRBJ2-7; 7 positions match TRBD2. The germline CDR1 and CDR2 sequences are SQVTM and ANQGSEA. CDR3 size: 14 residues. V dropped 6 bases and J dropped 0; count of bases not matched to a gene: 8. This CDR3 reads CSVAGGVPSYEQYF. The CDR3 coding sequence is TGCAGCGTGGCTGGGGGGGTCCCCTCCTACGAGCAGTACTTC.

This clone was found a few times. The chain employs TRBV27 and TRBJ2-5; no clear D. Deletions cut 6 bases from V and 5 bases from J, with 13 bases between. Germline values: CDR1 MNHEY, CDR2 SMNVEV (reference sequence). This CDR3 has 13 residues. The CDR3 here is CASRRVYGETQYF. Written as DNA, the CDR3 is TGTGCCAGCAGACGGGTTTATGGGGAGACCCAGTACTTC.

This clone was observed a handful of times. The rearrangement joins TRBV7-2 to TRBJ2-5; possibly TRBD1 for D (7 bases). The CDR3 is 13 residues long. The ends were cut back, 5 bases at V and 5 bases at J, with 12 bases in the middle. The germline V gene has CDR1 SGHTA and CDR2 FQGNSA. Written as DNA, the CDR3 is TGTGCCAGCAGCCCAGGGGGGCGGGAGACCCAGTACTTC. As protein: CASSPGGRETQYF.

A few counts support this clone. V is TRBV6-6 and J is TRBJ1-4; D possibly corresponds to TRBD1 (5 bases). CDR3 length: 16 residues. The V and J ends lost 0 bases and 4 bases respectively, with 12 bases between them. Germline CDR1 MNHNY, CDR2 SVGAGI (reference sequence). DNA of the CDR3: TGTGCCAGCAGTTACTCGACGGGGGGGAGTAATGAAAAACTGTTTTTT. Translation: CASSYSTGGSNEKLFF.

The chain is built from TRBV7-2 and TRBJ2-5, with D perhaps TRBD1 (5 bases). From germline, CDR1 is SGHTA and CDR2 FQGNSA. V was clipped by 7 bases and J by 8 bases, with 14 bases between them. The CDR3 is made up of 12 amino acids. CDR3 DNA sequence: TGTGCCAGCACCCCCCTGACAGAAACCCAGTACTTC. This sequence encodes CASTPLTETQYF.

Comment on this clone: The same CDR3 is also encoded by other DNA sequences in this sample. The CDR3 region has the DNA TGTGCCAGCAGCATCGGGACTAGCGGGAGGCCCGAGCAGTACTTC. This translates into CASSIGTSGRPEQYF. The V call is TRBV5-6, the J call TRBJ2-7; 15 bases map to TRBD2. V was clipped by 4 bases and J by 6 bases; unmatched bases: 5. Germline lookup yields CDR1 SGHDT and CDR2 YYEEEE. This CDR3 contains 15 residues.

CDR3: CASSDRSGSSYNEQFF. The CDR3 DNA reads TGTGCCAGCAGCGACCGTAGCGGGAGCTCCTACAATGAGCAGTTCTTC. The chain is built from TRBV9 and TRBJ2-1, with TRBD2 identical over 9 bases. V dropped 3 bases and J dropped 0; count of bases not matched to a gene: 4. Germline V gives CDR1 SGDLS, CDR2 YYNGEE. This CDR3 comprises 16 residues.

This clone was recorded a few times. V and J are TRBV28 and TRBJ2-3, with 10 bases fitting TRBD1. Germline trimming cut 5 bases from V and 1 base from J; bases unmatched to any gene: 0. This CDR3 has 14 residues. The germline V gene encodes CDR1 MDHEN and CDR2 SYDVKM. The chain's CDR3 is CASSGTGGTDTQYF. The CDR3 DNA reads as TGTGCCAGCAGTGGGACAGGGGGCACAGATACGCAGTATTTT. Full variable domain (rest looked up from reference TRBV28 and TRBJ2-3): DVKVTQSSRYLVKRTGEKVFLECVQDMDHENMFWYRQDPGLGLRLIYFSYDVKMKEKGDIPEGYSVSREKKERFSLILESASTNQTSMYLCASSGTGGTDTQYFGPGTRLTVL.

This clone has just a few counts. J is TRBJ2-1 and V is TRBV27; 9 bases match TRBD2. V shed 4 bases and J 4 bases; nucleotides not matched to a gene: 8. This CDR3 spans 16 amino acids. Germline V gives CDR1 MNHEY, CDR2 SMNVEV (reference sequence). The CDR3 sequence: CASSSKGTSRYNEQFF. The CDR3 DNA reads as TGTGCCAGCAGTTCGAAGGGGACTAGCAGGTACAATGAGCAGTTCTTC.

The chain couples TRBV5-1 to TRBJ2-7, with 7 positions matching TRBD2. The V and J ends lost 2 bases and 0 bases, in that order; junction bases with no gene match: 5. The germline CDR1 and CDR2 sequences are SGHRS and YFSETQ. The CDR3 has 15 amino acids. The DNA of the CDR3 is TGCGCCAGCAGCTTATCTAGCGGACTCTCCTACGAGCAGTACTTC. It is translated as CASSLSSGLSYEQYF.

J is TRBJ1-2 and V is TRBV29-1, with D possibly TRBD1 on 5 matching bases. The CDR3 extends over 13 amino acids. V dropped 7 bases and J dropped 8 bases, with 20 bases sitting between them. Looked up from germline, CDR1 is SQVTM and CDR2 is ANQGSEA. The CDR3 loop reads CSASETGGDGYTF. The CDR3 DNA sequence: TGCAGCGCCTCCGAAACAGGTGGCGACGGCTACACCTTC.

The chain has TRBV7-9 and TRBJ1-1; D not certain. CDR3 length: 11 residues. Trimming stripped 4 bases from V and 6 bases from J, with 6 bases between. The germline V gene has CDR1 SEHNR and CDR2 FQNEAQ (reference sequence). CDR3 nucleotide sequence: TGTGCCAGCAGCTCCAGGCCTGAAGCTTTCTTT. Its protein product is CASSSRPEAFF. The whole variable domain, remainder taken from reference TRBV7-9 and TRBJ1-1, is DTGVSQNPRHKITKRGQNVTFRCDPISEHNRLYWYRQTLGQGPEFLTYFQNEAQLEKSRLLSDRFSAERPKGSFSTLEIQRTEQGDSAMYLCASSSRPEAFFGQGTRLTVV.

The chain links TRBV15 to TRBJ1-5, with D perhaps TRBD1 (6 bases). The germline V gene has CDR1 LNHNV and CDR2 YYDKDF (reference sequence). There are 15 residues in the CDR3. Trimming took off 4 bases at V and 8 bases at J, with 18 bases between the two ends. The CDR3 bases are TGTGCCACCAGCAAAGCCACAGGGAGTGATAAGCCCCAGCATTTT. Residues: CATSKATGSDKPQHF.